The 21 T cell receptor beta chains listed next were all sequenced from one sample in a study of cytomegalovirus exposure and HLA in healthy donors. The PCR used 60 Vbeta and 13 Jbeta primers. TCRdb keeps only in-frame clones here, not all; method: immunoSEQ multiplex PCR. The table counts about 74,000 clones; around 7.5% lies in the top ten. The material sequenced was PBMCs. The receptors come from a female donor in good health and CMV-seropositive.

This chain connects TRBV18 to TRBJ2-1; TRBD2 agrees at 9 bases. Trimming removed 7 bases from V and 0 bases from J; junction bases left unmatched: 10. The germline gives CDR1 KGHSH, CDR2 LQKENI. The CDR3 totals 17 residues. The CDR3 reads CASCTTLSGSSYNEQFF. As DNA, the CDR3 is TGTGCCAGCTGCACCACACTTAGCGGGAGCTCCTACAATGAGCAGTTCTTC.

The gene calls are TRBV29-1 and TRBJ2-1; 9 bases line up with TRBD2. The CDR3 is 14 amino acids. CDR1 and CDR2 (germline): SQVTM, ANQGSEA. J lost 8 bases, V lost 6 bases, and 11 bases had no gene match. The CDR3 loop reads CSVSGVAGVYEQFF. CDR3 bases: TGCAGCGTGTCGGGGGTAGCGGGAGTCTATGAGCAGTTCTTC.

This chain joins TRBV11-1 and TRBJ2-1; possible D gene TRBD2, 5 bases. Per the germline V gene, CDR1 is SGHAT and CDR2 is FQDESV (reference sequence). Trimming pared 1 base from V and 0 bases from J, leaving 7 bases between. The CDR3 contains 15 residues. The DNA of the CDR3 is TGTGCCAGCAGCTTAGAGCGGAGCTCCTACAATGAGCAGTTCTTC. This encodes CASSLERSSYNEQFF.

V is TRBV30 and J is TRBJ1-5; perhaps TRBD1 as D (6 bases). CDR3 length: 12 residues. V gave up 3 bases and J gave up 6 bases, with 9 bases separating them. Germline V gene lookup returns CDR1 GTSNPN and CDR2 SVGIG (reference sequence). The CDR3 sequence: CAWSLQGQPQHF. In DNA form, the CDR3 reads TGTGCCTGGAGCCTACAGGGTCAGCCCCAGCATTTT.

V is TRBV11-2 and J is TRBJ2-2; the D gene is possibly TRBD1 (6 bases). V was shortened by 0 bases and J by 7 bases, with 12 bases between the two germline ends. Per germline, CDR1 SGHAT and CDR2 FQNNGV. The CDR3 has 15 residues. The DNA of the CDR3 is TGTGCCAGCAGCTTAGATAACAGGGCCGGCGGGGAGCTGTTTTTT. Translating it yields CASSLDNRAGGELFF.

The rearrangement links TRBV6-1 to TRBJ1-2, with 9 bases lining up with TRBD1. The V segment lost 6 bases and the J segment 4 bases; nucleotides outside the gene matches: 6. The germline gives CDR1 MNHNS, CDR2 SASEGT. CDR3 length: 14 amino acids. CDR3 nucleotides: TGTGCCAGCAGGGAACAGGGGGCAGGCTATGGCTACACCTTC. This gives the protein CASREQGAGYGYTF.

The genes are TRBV2 and TRBJ2-3, with TRBD2 identical over 12 bases. CDR1 and CDR2 from the germline V gene are SNHLY and FYNNEI. CDR3 size: 14 residues. V gave up 7 bases and J gave up 14 bases; unmatched junction bases: 13. Here the CDR3 reads CASNRLAGASATYF. The CDR3 DNA follows: TGTGCCAGCAACCGACTAGCGGGGGCGTCAGCAACGTATTTT.

J is TRBJ2-1 and V is TRBV15, with 10 positions matching TRBD2. Germline CDR1 is LNHNV and CDR2 is YYDKDF (reference sequence). This CDR3 is built from 17 residues. The junction had 4 bases not matched to a gene; V was cut back by 0 bases and J by 2 bases. The CDR3 region has the DNA TGTGCCACCAGCAGAGACGCCGGGACTAGCGCCTACAATGAGCAGTTCTTC. Translation gives CATSRDAGTSAYNEQFF.

V gene TRBV10-3 combines with J gene TRBJ1-4, with TRBD1 as a possible D gene (6 bases). The CDR3 contains 15 residues. V was clipped by 2 bases and J by 5 bases, with 12 bases between them. The germline CDR1 and CDR2 sequences are ENHRY and SYGVKD. The CDR3 loop is CAISEDRQGNEKLFF. The CDR3 nucleotides read TGTGCCATCAGTGAGGATCGGCAGGGGAATGAAAAACTGTTTTTT.

The chain carries TRBV5-8 and TRBJ2-7; 8 positions match TRBD1. The J segment lost 5 bases and the V segment lost 4 bases, leaving 5 bases of the junction unmatched. CDR3 length equals 13 residues. Germline V CDR1 and CDR2: SGHTS, YDEGEE. This chain's CDR3 is CASSAWTGNEQYF. In DNA, the CDR3 is TGTGCCAGCAGCGCTTGGACAGGGAACGAGCAGTACTTC.

The chain uses TRBV5-5 and TRBJ1-1, with a possible D match to TRBD1 (5 bases). Germline lookup yields CDR1 SGHKS and CDR2 YYEKEE (reference sequence). With 2 bases removed from V and 1 base from J, the gap between germline ends came to 9 bases. This CDR3 spans 14 amino acids. The CDR3 nucleotides are TGTGCCAGCAGCTTCATGGGGGGGAACACTGAAGCTTTCTTT. It is translated as CASSFMGGNTEAFF.

CDR3 nucleotide sequence: TGTGCCTGGACAGGCTCCTACAATGAGCAGTTCTTC. Its translation is CAWTGSYNEQFF. The chain uses TRBV30 and TRBJ2-1, with unresolved D. The V end was cut by 4 bases, the J end by 0 bases, with 4 bases between. The CDR3 covers 12 residues. The germline V gene has CDR1 GTSNPN and CDR2 SVGIG (reference sequence).

The gene calls are TRBV29-1 and TRBJ2-5; TRBD1 agrees at 8 bases. The trim removed 5 bases at V and 5 bases at J, leaving 7 bases unmatched. This CDR3 region has 13 residues. Germline V gene data show CDR1 as SQVTM and CDR2 as ANQGSEA. DNA of the CDR3: TGCAGCGTTAACCCCCAGGGGGCCGAGACCCAGTACTTC. Translation: CSVNPQGAETQYF.

The genes are TRBV7-9 and TRBJ2-3; D perhaps matches TRBD1 (5 bases). CDR1 is SEHNR and CDR2 is FQNEAQ in the germline V gene (reference sequence). The V end lost 1 base, the J end lost 0 bases, and 8 bases lay between the germline ends. The CDR3 is 15 residues long. The CDR3 protein is CASSLGQPSTDTQYF. CDR3 in DNA: TGTGCCAGCAGCTTAGGACAGCCAAGCACAGATACGCAGTATTTT.

The V gene is TRBV19, the J gene TRBJ2-1, with TRBD2 matching 8 bases. Germline CDR1 and CDR2: LNHDA and SQIVND (reference sequence). After removal of 2 bases from V and 3 bases from J, the junction contained 6 bases not matched to a gene. The CDR3 loop spans 16 amino acids. This CDR3 is CASSITRGGLYNEQFF. The CDR3 region has the DNA TGTGCCAGTAGTATAACCCGCGGGGGGCTCTACAATGAGCAGTTCTTC. Full variable domain (outside the CDR3, taken from reference TRBV19 and TRBJ2-1): DGGITQSPKYLFRKEGQNVTLSCEQNLNHDAMYWYRQDPGQGLRLIYYSQIVNDFQKGDIAEGYSVSREKKESFPLTVTSAQKNPTAFYLCASSITRGGLYNEQFFGPGTRLTVL.

The chain couples TRBV6-6 to TRBJ2-7, with TRBD1 identical over 8 bases. The trim removed 5 bases at V and 2 bases at J, leaving 2 bases unmatched. The CDR3 has 13 amino acids. The germline V gene encodes CDR1 MNHNY and CDR2 SVGAGI (reference sequence). This chain's CDR3 is CASSRTGPYEQYF. The CDR3 region has the DNA TGTGCCAGCAGTAGGACAGGGCCCTACGAGCAGTACTTC.

This rearrangement joins TRBV4-1 to TRBJ1-5; D uncertain. Trimming cost V 0 bases and J 1 base, with 13 bases left between them. Germline V gives CDR1 MGHRA, CDR2 YSYEKL. The CDR3 is made up of 17 amino acids. Here the CDR3 DNA reads TGCGCCAGCAGCCAAGATTGGCCCGCGGGGAGCAATCAGCCCCAGCATTTT. Its protein is CASSQDWPAGSNQPQHF.

This rearrangement joins TRBV6-5 to TRBJ1-2, with D perhaps matching TRBD1 (5 bases). Per the germline V gene, CDR1 is MNHEY and CDR2 is SVGAGI. Trimming cost V 1 base and J 7 bases, with 10 bases left between them. The CDR3 extends over 13 amino acids. The DNA of the CDR3 is TGTGCCAGCAGTTACTTAGGGGAGGCTGGCTACACCTTC. Protein product: CASSYLGEAGYTF.

J is TRBJ2-3 and V is TRBV4-1, with D maybe TRBD2 (6 bases). The V gene's germline CDR1 is MGHRA and CDR2 YSYEKL. The CDR3 loop spans 14 amino acids. V was clipped by 5 bases and J by 3 bases, with 12 bases between them. The CDR3 loop reads CASSFGGETDTQYF. CDR3 DNA: TGCGCCAGCAGCTTTGGAGGGGAGACAGATACGCAGTATTTT.

V usage is TRBV29-1 and J usage is TRBJ2-1; weak D call: TRBD1 (6 bases). The CDR3 consists of 13 residues. Germline assignment: CDR1 SQVTM and CDR2 ANQGSEA. V was trimmed by 8 bases and J by 1 base, leaving 12 bases between them. The CDR3 DNA sequence: TGCAGCACCCCGACAGGTTCCTACAATGAGCAGTTCTTC. Amino acid sequence: CSTPTGSYNEQFF.

The V call is TRBV5-6, the J call TRBJ2-2; a weak D match, TRBD1 (5 bases). The germline gives CDR1 SGHDT, CDR2 YYEEEE. The germline V and J ends were trimmed by 4 bases and 4 bases, with 14 bases remaining between them. This CDR3 has 15 residues. The CDR3 DNA is TGTGCCAGCAGCGGTCAGGGCCCGAGCACCGGGGAGCTGTTTTTT. Encoded protein: CASSGQGPSTGELFF.